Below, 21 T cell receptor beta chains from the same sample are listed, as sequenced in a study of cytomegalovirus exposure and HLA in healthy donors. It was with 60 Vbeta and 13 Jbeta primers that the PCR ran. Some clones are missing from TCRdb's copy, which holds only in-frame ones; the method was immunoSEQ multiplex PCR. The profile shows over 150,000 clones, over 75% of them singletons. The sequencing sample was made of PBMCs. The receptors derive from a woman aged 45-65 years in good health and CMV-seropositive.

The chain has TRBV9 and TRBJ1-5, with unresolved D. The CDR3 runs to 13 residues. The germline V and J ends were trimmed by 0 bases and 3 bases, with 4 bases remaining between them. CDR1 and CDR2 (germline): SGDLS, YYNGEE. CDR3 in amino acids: CASSVGHNQPQHF. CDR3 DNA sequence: TGTGCCAGCAGCGTAGGACACAATCAGCCCCAGCATTTT.

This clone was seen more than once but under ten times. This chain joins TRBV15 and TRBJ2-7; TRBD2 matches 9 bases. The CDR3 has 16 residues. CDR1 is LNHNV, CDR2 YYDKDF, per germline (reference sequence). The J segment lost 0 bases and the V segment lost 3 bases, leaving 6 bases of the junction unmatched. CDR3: CATSRRGGANSYEQYF. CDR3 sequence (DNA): TGTGCCACCAGCAGGCGGGGGGGGGCAAACTCCTACGAGCAGTACTTC.

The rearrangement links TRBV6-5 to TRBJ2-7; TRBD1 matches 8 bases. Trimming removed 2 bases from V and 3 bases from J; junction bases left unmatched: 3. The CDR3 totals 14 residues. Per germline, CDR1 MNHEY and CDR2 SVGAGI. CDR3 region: CASSYPDRDYEQYF. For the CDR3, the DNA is TGTGCCAGCAGTTACCCGGACAGGGACTACGAGCAGTACTTC.

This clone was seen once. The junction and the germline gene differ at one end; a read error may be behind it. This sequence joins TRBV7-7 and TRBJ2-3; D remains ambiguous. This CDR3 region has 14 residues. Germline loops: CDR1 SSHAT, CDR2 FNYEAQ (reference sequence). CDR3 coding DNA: TGTGCTAGCAGCCTCCGCGGCTCCACAGATACGCAGTATTTT. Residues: CASSLRGSTDTQYF.

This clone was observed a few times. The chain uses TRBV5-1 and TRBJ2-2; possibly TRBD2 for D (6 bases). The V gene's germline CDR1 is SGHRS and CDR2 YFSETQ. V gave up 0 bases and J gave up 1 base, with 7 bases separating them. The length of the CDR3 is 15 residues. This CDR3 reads CASSLVGGNTGELFF. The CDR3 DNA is TGCGCCAGCAGCTTGGTGGGAGGGAACACCGGGGAGCTGTTTTTT.

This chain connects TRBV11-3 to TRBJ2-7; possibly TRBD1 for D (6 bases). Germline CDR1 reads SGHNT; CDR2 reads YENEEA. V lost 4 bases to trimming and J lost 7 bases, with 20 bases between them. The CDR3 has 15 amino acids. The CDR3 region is CASSSSPNRVAEQYF. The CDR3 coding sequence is TGTGCCAGCAGCTCCTCCCCTAACAGGGTTGCGGAGCAGTACTTC.

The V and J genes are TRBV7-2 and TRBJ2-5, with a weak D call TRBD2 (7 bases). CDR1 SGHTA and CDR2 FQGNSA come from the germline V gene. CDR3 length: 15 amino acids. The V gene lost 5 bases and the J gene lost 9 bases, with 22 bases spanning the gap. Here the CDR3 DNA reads TGTGCCAGCAGCCCTGATTCGGGGGGCAGGGAGGCCCAGTACTTC. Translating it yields CASSPDSGGREAQYF. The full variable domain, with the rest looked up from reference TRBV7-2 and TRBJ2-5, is GAGVSQSPSNKVTEKGKDVELRCDPISGHTALYWYRQSLGQGLEFLIYFQGNSAPDKSGLPSDRFSAERTGGSVSTLTIQRTQQEDSAVYLCASSPDSGGREAQYFGPGTRLLVL.

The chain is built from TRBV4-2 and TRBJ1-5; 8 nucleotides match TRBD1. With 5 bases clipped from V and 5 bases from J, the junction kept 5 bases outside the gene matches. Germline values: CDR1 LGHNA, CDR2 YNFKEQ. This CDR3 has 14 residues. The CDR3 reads CASSRDRSHQPQHF. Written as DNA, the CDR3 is TGTGCCAGCAGCAGGGACAGGAGTCATCAGCCCCAGCATTTT.

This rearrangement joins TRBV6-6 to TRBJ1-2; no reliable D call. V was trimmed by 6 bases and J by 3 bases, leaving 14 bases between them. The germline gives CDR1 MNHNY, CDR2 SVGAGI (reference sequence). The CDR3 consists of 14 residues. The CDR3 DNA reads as TGTGCCAGCAGCCACCCTGACAAGGACTATGGCTACACCTTC. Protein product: CASSHPDKDYGYTF.

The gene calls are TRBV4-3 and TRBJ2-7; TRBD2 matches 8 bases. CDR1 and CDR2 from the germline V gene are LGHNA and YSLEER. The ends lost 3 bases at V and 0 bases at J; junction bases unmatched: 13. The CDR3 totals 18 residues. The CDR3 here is CASSQTVQREWNSYEQYF. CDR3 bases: TGCGCCAGCAGCCAGACGGTTCAGCGGGAGTGGAACTCCTACGAGCAGTACTTC.

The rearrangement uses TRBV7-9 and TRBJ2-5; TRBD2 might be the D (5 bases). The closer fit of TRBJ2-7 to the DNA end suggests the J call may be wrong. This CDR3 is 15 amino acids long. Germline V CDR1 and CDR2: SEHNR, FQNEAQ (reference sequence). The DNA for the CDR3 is TGTGCCAGCAGCTTAACGACCGGGGTCTCCTACGAGCAGTACTTC. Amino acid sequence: CASSLTTGVSYEQYF.

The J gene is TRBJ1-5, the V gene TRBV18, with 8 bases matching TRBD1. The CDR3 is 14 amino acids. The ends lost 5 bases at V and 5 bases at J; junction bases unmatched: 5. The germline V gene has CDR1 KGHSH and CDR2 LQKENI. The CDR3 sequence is CASSDRGSDQPQHF. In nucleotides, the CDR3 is TGTGCCAGCTCAGACAGGGGTTCGGATCAGCCCCAGCATTTT.

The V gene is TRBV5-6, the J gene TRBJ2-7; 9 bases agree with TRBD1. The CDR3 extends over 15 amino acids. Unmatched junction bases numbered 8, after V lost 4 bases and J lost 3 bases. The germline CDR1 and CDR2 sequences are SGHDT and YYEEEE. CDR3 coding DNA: TGTGCCAGCAGCGCTGACAGGGGGGGTTTCTACGAGCAGTACTTC. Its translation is CASSADRGGFYEQYF. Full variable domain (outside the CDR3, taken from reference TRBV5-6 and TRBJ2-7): DAGVTQSPTHLIKTRGQQVTLRCSPKSGHDTVSWYQQALGQGPQFIFQYYEEEERQRGNFPDRFSGHQFPNYSSELNVNALLLGDSALYLCASSADRGGFYEQYFGPGTRLTVT.

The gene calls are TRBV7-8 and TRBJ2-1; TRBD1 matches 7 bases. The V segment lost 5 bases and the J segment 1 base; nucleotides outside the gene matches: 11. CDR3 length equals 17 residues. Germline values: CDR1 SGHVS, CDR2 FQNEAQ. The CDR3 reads CASSEKLTGLSYNEQFF. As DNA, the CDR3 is TGTGCCAGCAGCGAGAAACTGACAGGGTTATCCTACAATGAGCAGTTCTTC.

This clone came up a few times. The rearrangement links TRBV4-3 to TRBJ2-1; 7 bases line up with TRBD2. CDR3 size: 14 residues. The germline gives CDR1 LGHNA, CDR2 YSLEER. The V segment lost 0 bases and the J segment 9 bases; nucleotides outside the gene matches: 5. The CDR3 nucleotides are TGCGCCAGCAGCCAAGATCGGGGGGTTGGTGAGCAGTTCTTC. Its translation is CASSQDRGVGEQFF.

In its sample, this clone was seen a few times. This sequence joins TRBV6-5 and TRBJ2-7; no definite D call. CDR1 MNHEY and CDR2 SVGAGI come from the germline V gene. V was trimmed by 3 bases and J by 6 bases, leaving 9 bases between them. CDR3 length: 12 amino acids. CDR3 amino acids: CASSYLAGEQYF. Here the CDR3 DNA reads TGTGCCAGCAGTTATCTGGCAGGCGAGCAGTACTTC.

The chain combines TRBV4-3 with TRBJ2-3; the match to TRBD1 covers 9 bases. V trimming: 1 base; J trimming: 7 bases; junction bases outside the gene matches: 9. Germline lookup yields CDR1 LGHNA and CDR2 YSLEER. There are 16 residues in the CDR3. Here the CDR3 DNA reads TGCGCCAGCAGCCAAGCTGGGACAGGGTCTAAATATACGCAGTATTTT. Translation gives CASSQAGTGSKYTQYF.

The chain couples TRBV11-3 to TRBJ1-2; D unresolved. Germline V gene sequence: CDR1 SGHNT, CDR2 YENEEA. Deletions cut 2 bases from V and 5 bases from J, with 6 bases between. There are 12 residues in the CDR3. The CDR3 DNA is TGTGCCAGCAGCTTATCGGGGTATGGCTACACCTTC. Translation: CASSLSGYGYTF.

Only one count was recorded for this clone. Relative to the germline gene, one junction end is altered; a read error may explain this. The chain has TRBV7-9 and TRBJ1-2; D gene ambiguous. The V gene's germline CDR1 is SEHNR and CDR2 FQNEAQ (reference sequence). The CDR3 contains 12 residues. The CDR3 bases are TGTTCCAGCAGCCCCGACCGGCGGGGCTACACCTTC. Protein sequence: CSSSPDRRGYTF.

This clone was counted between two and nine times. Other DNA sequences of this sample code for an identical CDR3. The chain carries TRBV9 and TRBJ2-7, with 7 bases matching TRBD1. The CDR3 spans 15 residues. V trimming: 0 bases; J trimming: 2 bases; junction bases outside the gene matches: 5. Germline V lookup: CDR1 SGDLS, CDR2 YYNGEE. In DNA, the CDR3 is TGTGCCAGCAGCGTAGCCCCGGGACAGACCTACGAGCAGTACTTC. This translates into CASSVAPGQTYEQYF.

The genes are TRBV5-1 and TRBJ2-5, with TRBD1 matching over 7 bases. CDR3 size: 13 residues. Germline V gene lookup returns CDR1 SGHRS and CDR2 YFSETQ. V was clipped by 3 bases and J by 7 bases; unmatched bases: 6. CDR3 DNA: TGCGCCAGCAGCTCGGACAGGTTTGGGACCCAGTACTTC. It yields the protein CASSSDRFGTQYF.